The 16 T cell receptor beta chains below all came from one sample that was sequenced in a study of blood T cell repertoires in COVID-19. The assay was immunoSEQ multiplex PCR, and TCRdb's table has in-frame clones only and misses some. The repertoire includes about 230,000 clones, just over 85% of them detected once, and approximately 10% sits in the top ten. Input material: peripheral blood. The receptor set was obtained from a man aged 50 to 59 with COVID-19, enrolled during active disease.

The rearrangement joins TRBV6-4 to TRBJ1-4; TRBD1 aligns across 11 bases. CDR3 length equals 16 residues. V dropped 10 bases and J dropped 4; count of bases not matched to a gene: 11. Germline CDR1 and CDR2: MRHNA and SNTAGT. The DNA of the CDR3 is TGTGCCACCTTGGACAGGGGGCTCTTGGGTAATGAAAAACTGTTTTTT. Translation gives CATLDRGLLGNEKLFF.

V gene TRBV14 combines with J gene TRBJ2-2, with D tentatively TRBD2 (6 bases). Germline assignment: CDR1 SGHDN and CDR2 FVKESK. V was clipped by 4 bases and J by 6 bases, with 12 bases between them. CDR3 length: 14 residues. CDR3 sequence reads: CASSPKWGAGELFF. The CDR3 DNA is TGTGCCAGCAGCCCCAAGTGGGGGGCCGGGGAGCTGTTTTTT.

The chain employs TRBV24-1 and TRBJ1-4, with a tentative D call TRBD1 (5 bases). V lost 3 bases, J lost 14 bases, and 21 bases lay in between. This CDR3 is built from 15 residues. Germline CDR1 KGHDR, CDR2 SFDVKD. Here the CDR3 DNA reads TGTGCCACCAGTGATGCCTCCTCCGACAGTTCGCCGCTGTTTTTT. Translated, it gives CATSDASSDSSPLFF.

This chain connects TRBV15 to TRBJ1-6; 7 positions agree with TRBD1. CDR3 size: 15 residues. The germline V gene has CDR1 LNHNV and CDR2 YYDKDF (reference sequence). The ends lost 5 bases at V and 10 bases at J; junction bases unmatched: 11. CDR3 coding DNA: TGTGCCACCAGCGTAGAGATGGGACAGAGGTCACCCCTCCACTTT. It specifies CATSVEMGQRSPLHF.

V usage is TRBV6-1 and J usage is TRBJ2-1; maybe TRBD2 (5 bases). The germline V gene encodes CDR1 MNHNS and CDR2 SASEGT. V was shortened by 0 bases and J by 10 bases, with 10 bases between the two germline ends. The CDR3 is made up of 13 amino acids. The CDR3 is CASSEASGNEQFF. CDR3 DNA sequence: TGTGCCAGCAGTGAAGCGTCCGGGAACGAGCAGTTCTTC.

The V gene is TRBV24-1, the J gene TRBJ2-3, with TRBD2 matching 9 bases. The junction had 8 bases not matched to a gene; V was cut back by 7 bases and J by 4 bases. The CDR3 totals 15 residues. The germline V gene encodes CDR1 KGHDR and CDR2 SFDVKD. The CDR3 DNA follows: TGTGCCACCAGCTTGCGGGGGGGCCTCGCAGATACGCAGTATTTT. Protein product: CATSLRGGLADTQYF.

In DNA, the CDR3 is TGTGCCAGCAGCCCGGGACAGCCTGACTCCTACGAGCAGTACTTC. Protein sequence: CASSPGQPDSYEQYF. The chain uses TRBV6-9 and TRBJ2-7, with TRBD1 matching over 7 bases. V lost 6 bases and J lost 0; bases outside the gene matches: 8. CDR1 MNHGY and CDR2 SVAAGI come from the germline V gene. This CDR3 comprises 15 residues.

This clone was observed a few times. CDR3 sequence reads: CASSFPGPTSGRARNEQFF. CDR3 in DNA: TGTGCCAGCAGCTTCCCCGGCCCGACTAGCGGGAGGGCGAGGAATGAGCAGTTCTTC. The chain recombines TRBV11-2 with TRBJ2-1, with 14 bases that match TRBD2. The V gene end was trimmed by 3 bases and the J gene end by 7 bases; junction bases not matched to a gene: 14. Per the germline V gene, CDR1 is SGHAT and CDR2 is FQNNGV. The CDR3 has 19 amino acids.

The CDR3 sequence: CASSKFAGGWTKNIQYF. The CDR3 DNA is TGTGCCAGCAGCAAATTTGCAGGGGGTTGGACCAAAAACATTCAGTACTTC. The rearrangement links TRBV21-1 to TRBJ2-4; the table names TRBD1, a call not compared with the DNA. TRBV21-1 corresponds to a pseudogene. The CDR3 has 17 amino acids.

The rearrangement uses TRBV9 and TRBJ1-2; possibly TRBD1 for D (6 bases). In germline, CDR1 is SGDLS, CDR2 YYNGEE. Trimming took off 3 bases at V and 5 bases at J, with 23 bases between the two ends. The CDR3 length is 17 residues. DNA of the CDR3: TGTGCCAGCAGCGGAGGGGGGGGGCGTAGCTCCGGATATGGCTACACCTTC. Its translation is CASSGGGGRSSGYGYTF. The variable domain in full, with the rest retrieved from reference TRBV9 and TRBJ1-2, is DSGVTQTPKHLITATGQRVTLRCSPRSGDLSVYWYQQSLDQGLQFLIQYYNGEERAKGNILERFSAQQFPDLHSELNLSSLELGDSALYFCASSGGGGRSSGYGYTFGSGTRLTVV.

This chain joins TRBV5-4 and TRBJ1-1; no clear D gene. Trimming took 0 bases from V and 9 from J, leaving 21 bases between them. Germline CDR1 is SGHNT and CDR2 is YYREEE (reference sequence). The CDR3 is 16 amino acids. The CDR3 DNA reads TGTGCCAGCAGCTTGGCCTCTACTGATCGGCAGAGGAAAGCTTTCTTT. Its protein product is CASSLASTDRQRKAFF.

This clone was detected once. V gene TRBV19 combines with J gene TRBJ2-6; tentative D call: TRBD1 (6 bases). Germline CDR1 LNHDA, CDR2 SQIVND (reference sequence). This CDR3 contains 16 residues. V lost 7 bases and J 1 base, leaving 14 bases between the germline ends. CDR3 in DNA: TGTGCCAGTATTGGACAGAGGACATCTGGGGCCAACGTCCTGACTTTC. Translation: CASIGQRTSGANVLTF.

The chain carries TRBV7-9 and TRBJ2-3; perhaps TRBD2 as D (6 bases). This CDR3 has 15 amino acids. V was pared by 4 bases and J by 3 bases, with 14 bases between. Germline CDR1 SEHNR, CDR2 FQNEAQ (reference sequence). In DNA form, the CDR3 reads TGTGCCAGCAGCTGGGGGACTTCGAGTACAGATACGCAGTATTTT. The encoded protein is CASSWGTSSTDTQYF.

This chain uses TRBV5-1 with TRBJ2-7; TRBD1 agrees at 7 bases. The ends lost 5 bases at V and 3 bases at J; junction bases unmatched: 8. The V gene's germline CDR1 is SGHRS and CDR2 YFSETQ. The CDR3 runs 14 residues. Here the CDR3 reads CASRSDRVGYEQYF. The CDR3 region has the DNA TGCGCCAGCAGATCCGACAGGGTCGGCTACGAGCAGTACTTC.

The V gene is TRBV7-9, the J gene TRBJ1-4; maybe TRBD1 (6 bases). Trimming shortened V by 5 bases and J by 8 bases, and 21 bases separated the two germline ends. Germline V gene data show CDR1 as SEHNR and CDR2 as FQNEAQ (reference sequence). This CDR3 is 16 amino acids long. The CDR3 DNA sequence: TGTGCCAGCAGCAAAGGGGGAAACCTCGCGGGGGAAAAACTGTTTTTT. It codes for CASSKGGNLAGEKLFF.

The chain employs TRBV19 and TRBJ2-3; D uncertain. Trimming removed 8 bases from V and 3 bases from J, with 18 bases in between. Germline-derived CDR1 and CDR2 are LNHDA and SQIVND (reference sequence). CDR3 length: 15 amino acids. The CDR3, as DNA: TGTGCCAGTCGCCCCCCAGGTTCGCCTACAGATACGCAGTATTTT. Protein sequence: CASRPPGSPTDTQYF.